The T cell receptor (beta chain) under discussion was sequenced for a study of cytomegalovirus exposure and HLA in healthy donors. Whole-study context: A data release that came early held around 85 million unique TCRs from HLA-typed donors. Study results and caveats: Common viral pathogens seemed to be connected with several of the most significant clusters, according to a later analysis. Analysis performed later showed TCR beta chains linked to HLA being more clonally expanded than equally common others.

This CDR3 spans 12 amino acids. Germline CDR1 reads SNHLY; CDR2 reads FYNNEI. The V and J ends lost 10 bases and 1 base, in that order; junction bases with no gene match: 3. Remarks on this clone: As yet, its antigen is unknown.

The PCR employed 60 Vbeta primers together with 13 Jbeta primers. Clones were sequenced by immunoSEQ multiplex PCR, and TCRdb holds only the in-frame ones, with some missing. The repertoire holds about 160,000 clones, about 76% seen once, with over 2% in the top ten. Though probably carrying unrecorded immune exposures, donors were nominally healthy at sampling. Material: PBMCs. The gene calls are TRBV2 and TRBJ1-2, with 7 bases that match TRBD1. The origin of this receptor is a female donor in good health and CMV-seronegative. For the CDR3, the DNA is TGTGCCACTACAGGGGATAACTATGGCTACACCTTC. Translating it yields CATTGDNYGYTF.